This T cell receptor beta chain was obtained from a study of CD8 T cells in ankylosing spondylitis. General study points: A TCR beta motif of about 8 highly homologous variants seemed to mark ankylosing spondylitis blood. From matched ankylosing spondylitis synovial fluid, disease-linked clones were reportedly recovered at significantly enriched levels.

Note on this clonotype: Its antigen is unidentified.

CDR3 length: 15 residues. Germline assignment: CDR1 SGDLS and CDR2 YYNGEE. V was clipped by 4 bases and J by 5 bases, with 15 bases between them. From the 5' RACE reads, TCRdb called clonotypes with MiXCR, one entry per CDR3 protein. The sample records about 130,000 distinct CDR3 sequences, 15% to 20% being singletons. Sequenced: blood, either unsorted or a sorted T cell fraction (not recorded which). V usage is TRBV9 and J usage is TRBJ2-2; perhaps TRBD2 as D (7 bases). The sequence derives from a male donor with ankylosing spondylitis. CDR3 nucleotide sequence: TGTGCCAGCAGCAGTAGGGGAGGGGGAACCGGGGAGCTGTTTTTT. Its translation: CASSSRGGGTGELFF.